The clone carrying this TCR beta chain was observed at least ten times. The antigen is undetermined. The sample comes from a study of T cells in Graves' hyperthyroidism and ophthalmopathy. Study overall: Staff took peripheral blood when the initial diagnosis was made, before any treatment began. Study-wide results and caveats: With a median lead of approximately 6.4 months before onset, the model predicted ophthalmopathy.

RNA transcripts served as the template for amplifying TCR beta CDR3 regions. The HTBI set primed first-round TCR CDR3 RT-PCR. TCRdb independently ran MiXCR on the multiplex PCR reads; one entry per CDR3 protein. The profile shows hundreds of thousands of distinct CDR3 sequences, over 35% of them singletons. V was clipped by 2 bases and J by 5 bases, with 6 bases between them. Per germline, CDR1 ENHRY and CDR2 SYGVKD. The CDR3 consists of 12 residues. The sequencing input was blood. The rearrangement joins TRBV10-3 to TRBJ1-1; no firm D call. The clonotype was recovered from a man between 18 and 29 years old with Graves' hyperthyroidism. Written as DNA, the CDR3 is TGTGCCATCAGTGAGGGGTATACTGAAGCTTTCTTT. Its translation: CAISEGYTEAFF.